These T cell receptor beta chains were read from a single sample in a study of blood T cell repertoires in COVID-19. This table comes from immunoSEQ multiplex PCR, and its TCRdb copy is limited to in-frame clones, with some not included. This sample carries 100,000 to 150,000 clones, around 84% of them seen once, and the ten largest clones take 17%. The sequencing sample was made of peripheral blood. Receptors were obtained from a woman older than 75 with acute or convalescent COVID-19. The CDR3 runs from the conserved cysteine through the conserved F or W. A D gene is named only where the DNA matches it firmly. Only part of the rows carry a size: once, few, many, or a class if the clone is expanded.

length: 17
D: NA
V: TRBV28
size: NA
J: TRBJ1-6
DNA: TGTGCCAGCAGTTTACTGGCCACCCAACAAGATAATTCACCCCTCCACTTT
CDR3: CASSLLATQQDNSPLHF

length: 16
D: NA
V: TRBV18
size: NA
J: TRBJ1-1
DNA: TGTGCCAGCTCACCAAGAAGGGGTCAAGGGAACACTGAAGCTTTCTTT
CDR3: CASSPRRGQGNTEAFF

length: 15
D: NA
V: TRBV6-2/TRBV6-3
size: NA
J: TRBJ1-2
DNA: TGTGCCAGCAGCCGGAACCTACAAGGAGGCGATGGCTACACCTTC
CDR3: CASSRNLQGGDGYTF

length: 13
D: TRBD2
V: TRBV14
size: NA
J: TRBJ2-7
DNA: TGTGCCAGCAGCCAAACAACGGGGGGGCAGCAGTACTTC
CDR3: CASSQTTGGQQYF

length: 15
D: NA
V: TRBV5-1
size: once
J: TRBJ2-3
DNA: TGCGCCAGCATGCTGCTGGGGGAGGGCACAGATACGCAGTATTTT
CDR3: CASMLLGEGTDTQYF

length: 14
D: TRBD2
V: TRBV2
size: NA
J: TRBJ2-3
DNA: TGTGCCAGCAGGCGGGCTAGCGGTACAGATACGCAGTATTTT
CDR3: CASRRASGTDTQYF

length: 14
D: TRBD1
V: TRBV2
size: few
J: TRBJ1-6
DNA: TGTGCCAACGCGGACAGGGGGAATGGTTCACCCCTCCACTTT
CDR3: CANADRGNGSPLHF

length: 14
D: NA
V: TRBV6-5
size: NA
J: TRBJ1-1
DNA: TGTGCCAGCACCCGAACAGGGTTTAACACTGAAGCTTTCTTT
CDR3: CASTRTGFNTEAFF

length: 16
D: NA
V: TRBV5-1
size: NA
J: TRBJ2-2
DNA: TGCGCCAGCAGCACGGGAGCAGCCATACCCGCCGGGGAGCTGTTTTTT
CDR3: CASSTGAAIPAGELFF

length: 13
D: NA
V: TRBV6-2/TRBV6-3
size: NA
J: TRBJ2-7
DNA: TGTGCCAGCAGTATGGGGAGTGCCTCCGAGCAGTACTTC
CDR3: CASSMGSASEQYF

length: 15
D: NA
V: TRBV5-6
size: NA
J: TRBJ1-2
DNA: TGTGCCAGCAGTTCTCGTCCGGGGTTCGGCTATGGCTACACCTTC
CDR3: CASSSRPGFGYGYTF

length: 14
D: NA
V: TRBV5-1
size: NA
J: TRBJ2-3
DNA: TGCGCCAGCAGGGGCTTCTCGGACACAGATACGCAGTATTTT
CDR3: CASRGFSDTDTQYF

length: 12
D: NA
V: TRBV12-3/TRBV12-4
size: NA
J: TRBJ2-7
DNA: TGTGCCAGCAGTTTTTCCACCTACGAGCAGTACTTC
CDR3: CASSFSTYEQYF

length: 15
D: NA
V: TRBV19
size: NA
J: TRBJ2-1
DNA: TGTGCCAGTAGTATTTCCGCTGGGGCCCGAAATGAGCAGTTCTTC
CDR3: CASSISAGARNEQFF

length: 16
D: NA
V: TRBV6-6
size: few
J: TRBJ1-6
DNA: TGTGCCAGCAATGACAGAACCAGCTCCTATAATTCACCCCTCCACTTT
CDR3: CASNDRTSSYNSPLHF

length: 15
D: NA
V: TRBV5-6
size: NA
J: TRBJ2-5
DNA: TGTGCCAGCAGCTCTCTTTGGGCAGCCGAGATGGCCCAGTACTTC
CDR3: CASSSLWAAEMAQYF

length: 17
D: TRBD1
V: TRBV27
size: NA
J: TRBJ1-4
DNA: TGTGCCAGCAGCCGAGGACCTACAGGGGCAACTAATGAAAAACTGTTTTTT
CDR3: CASSRGPTGATNEKLFF

length: 16
D: TRBD2
V: TRBV7-2
size: NA
J: TRBJ2-1
DNA: TGTGCCAGCAGGATTAGCGGGAGTGGGTCCTACAATGAGCAGTTCTTC
CDR3: CASRISGSGSYNEQFF

length: 14
D: TRBD1
V: TRBV6-5
size: NA
J: TRBJ2-3
DNA: TGTGCCAGCAGTCGGACAGGGAGCACAGATACGCAGTATTTT
CDR3: CASSRTGSTDTQYF

length: 14
D: NA
V: TRBV7-9
size: NA
J: TRBJ1-4
DNA: TGTGCCAGCAGTAGGGGGGGACTGAGGGAAAAACTGTTTTTT
CDR3: CASSRGGLREKLFF

length: 15
D: NA
V: TRBV11-2
size: NA
J: TRBJ2-1
DNA: TGTGCCAGCAGCTTGAACTCTAGGGGGTGGGATGAGCAGTTCTTC
CDR3: CASSLNSRGWDEQFF

length: 16
D: TRBD1
V: TRBV5-1
size: NA
J: TRBJ2-2
DNA: TGCGCCAGCAGCTTTTTTCAGGGGGCAATATCCGGGGAGCTGTTTTTT
CDR3: CASSFFQGAISGELFF

length: 19
D: TRBD2
V: TRBV19
size: NA
J: TRBJ2-1
DNA: TGTGCCAGTAGTATAGAGGGGGATAGCGGGGGGAGGGAGTCGAATGAGCAGTTCTTC
CDR3: CASSIEGDSGGRESNEQFF

length: 17
D: TRBD2
V: TRBV4-3
size: NA
J: TRBJ2-3
DNA: TGCGCCAGCAGCCTTACGTCTGCGGGAGGGCCTGGAGATACGCAGTATTTT
CDR3: CASSLTSAGGPGDTQYF

length: 14
D: TRBD1
V: TRBV7-2
size: NA
J: TRBJ2-7
DNA: TGTGCCAGCAGCCGGGACAGGGATCGCTACGAGCAGTACTTC
CDR3: CASSRDRDRYEQYF

length: 16
D: NA
V: TRBV5-1
size: NA
J: TRBJ2-5
DNA: TGCGCCAGCAGCTTGGCCCCAGAGGGCCCACAAGAGACCCAGTACTTC
CDR3: CASSLAPEGPQETQYF

length: 13
D: NA
V: TRBV19
size: NA
J: TRBJ1-2
DNA: TGTGCCAGTCGAGACAGTTTCAACTATGGCTACACCTTC
CDR3: CASRDSFNYGYTF

length: 17
D: TRBD2
V: TRBV4-2
size: NA
J: TRBJ2-5
DNA: TGTGCCAGCAGCCAACACGGGAACGGACTAGCACAAGAGACCCAGTACTTC
CDR3: CASSQHGNGLAQETQYF

length: 14
D: NA
V: TRBV18
size: NA
J: TRBJ2-2
DNA: TGTGCCAGCTCACCAAGGGAGGACACCGGGGAGCTGTTTTTT
CDR3: CASSPREDTGELFF

length: 16
D: TRBD2
V: TRBV4-3
size: NA
J: TRBJ2-1
DNA: TGCGCCAGCAGCCAAGGACCCAGCGGGAGAGGTCGGGAGCAGTTCTTC
CDR3: CASSQGPSGRGREQFF

length: 14
D: TRBD1
V: TRBV7-9
size: NA
J: TRBJ1-1
DNA: TGTGCCAGCAGCCCGACAGGGGGCCTCACTGAAGCTTTCTTT
CDR3: CASSPTGGLTEAFF

length: 14
D: TRBD1
V: TRBV4-3
size: NA
J: TRBJ2-1
DNA: TGCGCCAGCAGCCAAGGGGCAGGGGGCAATGAGCAGTTCTTC
CDR3: CASSQGAGGNEQFF

length: 13
D: TRBD1
V: TRBV7-8
size: few
J: TRBJ1-2
DNA: TGTGCCAGCAGGCGGGACAGGGAGGGTGGCTACACCTTC
CDR3: CASRRDREGGYTF

length: 16
D: NA
V: TRBV19
size: NA
J: TRBJ1-4
DNA: TGTGCCAGTAGTATTGGTAGGACTCGACCGAATGAAAAACTGTTTTTT
CDR3: CASSIGRTRPNEKLFF

length: 17
D: TRBD1
V: TRBV29-1
size: NA
J: TRBJ1-4
DNA: TGCAGCGTTGAAGATCCGGCGGGACAGGGGTTCGGGCGAAAAACTGTTTTT
CDR3: CSVEDPAGQGFGRKTVF

length: 14
D: TRBD2
V: TRBV19
size: NA
J: TRBJ2-1
DNA: TGTGCCAGTAGTACAACCGGGACTAGCGGGACGCAGTTCTTC
CDR3: CASSTTGTSGTQFF

length: 15
D: TRBD1
V: TRBV14
size: once
J: TRBJ1-6
DNA: TGTGCCAGCAGCGTTCGACAGGGTGGGGATTCACCCCTCCACTTT
CDR3: CASSVRQGGDSPLHF

length: 17
D: TRBD1
V: TRBV27
size: NA
J: TRBJ2-6
DNA: TGTGCCAGCAGTTTCTCTGGGACAGCGTGGGGGGCCAACGTCCTGACTTTC
CDR3: CASSFSGTAWGANVLTF

length: 17
D: TRBD2
V: TRBV10-1
size: NA
J: TRBJ2-1
DNA: TGCGCCAGCAGTGCGGGACTAGCGGGAGTGGGTGGGAATGAGCAGTTCTTC
CDR3: CASSAGLAGVGGNEQFF

length: 14
D: NA
V: TRBV27
size: NA
J: TRBJ1-1
DNA: TGTGCCAGCAGTTTAGACTGGCGGTTCACTGAAGCTTTCTTT
CDR3: CASSLDWRFTEAFF

length: 15
D: NA
V: TRBV15
size: NA
J: TRBJ2-5
DNA: TGTGCCACCAGAGAACAGGGACCATCCAAAGAGACCCAGTACTTC
CDR3: CATREQGPSKETQYF

length: 14
D: TRBD1
V: TRBV7-8
size: NA
J: TRBJ1-5
DNA: TGTGCCAGCGCGTCGACAGGGGGTAATCAGCCCCAGCATTTT
CDR3: CASASTGGNQPQHF

length: 16
D: TRBD1
V: TRBV7-6
size: NA
J: TRBJ2-7
DNA: TGTGCCAGCAGTTTCCAAACAGGGGGCCTCTCTTACGAGCAGTACTTC
CDR3: CASSFQTGGLSYEQYF

length: 12
D: NA
V: TRBV27
size: NA
J: TRBJ2-1
DNA: TGTGCCAGCAGTTTCCCGGACAATGAGCAGTTCTTC
CDR3: CASSFPDNEQFF

length: 12
D: NA
V: TRBV29-1
size: NA
J: TRBJ1-1
DNA: TGCAGCGTTGAGAGAGTGAACACTGAAGCTTTCTTT
CDR3: CSVERVNTEAFF

length: 15
D: NA
V: TRBV5-1
size: NA
J: TRBJ1-4
DNA: TGCGCCAGCGCTGTGACCGGGACAATAGGGGAAAAACTGTTTTTT
CDR3: CASAVTGTIGEKLFF

length: 17
D: TRBD2
V: TRBV4-1
size: NA
J: TRBJ2-5
DNA: TGCGCCAGCAGCCAAGATAGGGCGGGAGGGCCACTAGAGACCCAGTACTTC
CDR3: CASSQDRAGGPLETQYF

length: 14
D: TRBD1
V: TRBV19
size: NA
J: TRBJ1-1
DNA: TGTGCCAGTACTCAGACAGGGAGCCGTCCTGAAGCTTTCTTT
CDR3: CASTQTGSRPEAFF

length: 14
D: NA
V: TRBV3-1/TRBV3-2
size: NA
J: TRBJ1-2
DNA: TGTGCCAGCAGCCAACGAGAGTCAAGTAGCGGCTACACCTTC
CDR3: CASSQRESSSGYTF

length: 15
D: NA
V: TRBV27
size: NA
J: TRBJ2-7
DNA: TGTGCCAGCAGTTTATCGAGTCAGGTCTCCTACGAGCAGTACTTC
CDR3: CASSLSSQVSYEQYF

length: 12
D: NA
V: TRBV5-4
size: NA
J: TRBJ1-1
DNA: TGTGCCAGCAGCAACAGGAAGACTGAAGCTTTCTTT
CDR3: CASSNRKTEAFF